This TCR beta chain was profiled in a study of OX40 agonist ivuxolimab in advanced cancers. CDR3 size: 16 residues. V shed 2 bases and J shed 3 bases, with 14 bases lying between them. Per the germline V gene, CDR1 is LGHNA and CDR2 is YSLEER. Assay: immunoSEQ multiplex PCR; the TCRdb copy retains only in-frame clones and omits some. The table records over 35,000 clones, 82% of them present only once. This clone was seen a single time. The receptor was derived from an adult with an advanced solid tumor such as melanoma, head and neck, liver or kidney cancer. Sequencing used CD4+ or CD8+ T cells sorted from blood, obtained in a trial of the OX40 agonist ivuxolimab. The J gene is TRBJ2-1, the V gene TRBV4-3; no clear D. The CDR3 nucleotides read TGCGCCAGCAGCCAATCCCCATTGGCTGGCTACAATGAGCAGTTCTTC. It encodes CASSQSPLAGYNEQFF.